This is a list of T cell receptor beta chains from one sample in a study of CXCR3-negative and CXCR3-positive naive CD8 T cells. From the 5' RACE reads, TCRdb lists one entry per CDR3 protein and no DNA. The sample totals about 150,000 distinct CDR3 sequences. Sequencing was done on a sample of naive CXCR3+ CD8+ T cells from blood. These receptors all come from a human donor in good health. Some clones in this sample may be carry-over from other donors' samples. CDR3s include the opening cysteine and the closing phenylalanine or tryptophan. Fields, in order: V gene, J gene, CDR3 length, CDR3 protein.

TRBV5-4,TRBJ2-3,20,CASSLGIFRDEISNTDTQYF
TRBV28,TRBJ2-2,14,CASSFAGSTGELFF
TRBV12-3/TRBV12-4,TRBJ2-1,13,CASSSPTIGEQFF
TRBV7-9,TRBJ1-1,16,CASSLGAARGATEAFF
TRBV29-1,TRBJ2-1,13,CSVGTSAYNEQFF
TRBV5-1,TRBJ2-7,16,CASSYDRGGPYYEQYF
TRBV6-5,TRBJ2-1,14,CASSWETSSNEQFF
TRBV29-1,TRBJ2-3,12,CSVERGADTQYF
TRBV7-3,TRBJ2-5,15,CASSLTSGRFQTQYF
TRBV11-2,TRBJ2-5,13,CAGSREVQETQYF
TRBV5-1,TRBJ2-1,18,CASSLEFPPGLYHNEQFF
TRBV11-2,TRBJ1-2,13,CASSRGRGQGYTF